These 23 T cell receptor beta chains originate from one sample sequenced in a study of blood T cell repertoires in COVID-19. The table came from immunoSEQ multiplex PCR; TCRdb's copy has only in-frame clones and leaves some out. Of about 210,000 clones listed, 84% are singletons. Sequenced sample: peripheral blood. These receptors were collected from a woman aged 50 to 65 with active or convalescent COVID-19.

This chain links TRBV3-1 (or the pseudogene TRBV3-2) with TRBJ2-1; unclear D gene. V lost 4 bases to trimming and J lost 10 bases, with 14 bases between them. The CDR3 length is 13 residues. Germline V gives CDR1 LGHDT, CDR2 YNNKEL (reference sequence). DNA for the CDR3: TGTGCCAGCAGCCCGCTTAGCCCTAGGGAGCAGTTCTTC. Its translation: CASSPLSPREQFF.

V is TRBV20-1 and J is TRBJ2-1; D might be TRBD2 (5 bases). The length of the CDR3 is 15 residues. Germline V gene lookup returns CDR1 DFQATT and CDR2 SNEGSKA (reference sequence). Trimming took off 5 bases at V and 5 bases at J, with 19 bases between the two ends. The CDR3 region is CSAGGGRGGNNEQFF. CDR3 DNA: TGCAGTGCTGGTGGTGGGCGTGGAGGCAACAATGAGCAGTTCTTC.

The chain couples TRBV28 to TRBJ1-1; tentative D call: TRBD1 (5 bases). The CDR3 has 14 amino acids. The ends were cut back, 5 bases at V and 1 base at J, with 11 bases in the middle. CDR1 MDHEN and CDR2 SYDVKM come from the germline V gene. The chain's CDR3 is CASSGAPENTEAFF. DNA for the CDR3: TGTGCCAGCAGTGGGGCGCCAGAGAACACTGAAGCTTTCTTT. Based on the CDR3 plus reference TRBV28 and TRBJ1-1, the full variable domain is DVKVTQSSRYLVKRTGEKVFLECVQDMDHENMFWYRQDPGLGLRLIYFSYDVKMKEKGDIPEGYSVSREKKERFSLILESASTNQTSMYLCASSGAPENTEAFFGQGTRLTVV.

The chain has TRBV5-1 and TRBJ2-7, with TRBD2 identical over 11 bases. From germline, CDR1 is SGHRS and CDR2 YFSETQ. V lost 0 bases to trimming and J lost 4 bases; unmatched junction nucleotides: 9. This CDR3 comprises 17 residues. The CDR3 DNA reads as TGCGCCAGCAGCTTGGATACTAGCGGGAGTTTCAGGTACGAGCAGTACTTC. Its protein is CASSLDTSGSFRYEQYF.

The chain recombines TRBV28 with TRBJ2-3; TRBD2 matches 11 bases. The germline V gene encodes CDR1 MDHEN and CDR2 SYDVKM. V shed 5 bases, J shed 6 bases, and the junction held 13 bases outside the gene matches. The CDR3 extends over 17 amino acids. As DNA, the CDR3 is TGTGCCAGCAGTCTCGGACAGACTAGCGGGGATTCCGATACGCAGTATTTT. Amino acids: CASSLGQTSGDSDTQYF.

The chain is built from TRBV19 and TRBJ2-5; 9 nucleotides agree with TRBD2. Germline V gene lookup returns CDR1 LNHDA and CDR2 SQIVND (reference sequence). The CDR3 is 15 amino acids. Losses at the gene ends were 10 bases for V and 4 bases for J; bases not matched to a gene: 13. CDR3 residues: CATSFSAGGPETQYF. The DNA of the CDR3 is TGTGCCACCTCCTTTAGCGCGGGGGGGCCAGAGACCCAGTACTTC.

The chain combines TRBV7-3 with TRBJ1-2; 8 bases are a match to TRBD1. The CDR3 runs to 13 residues. Germline CDR1 SGHTA, CDR2 FQGTGA. Unmatched junction bases numbered 5, after V lost 5 bases and J lost 6 bases. The CDR3 sequence: CASSDRGIDGYTF. The CDR3 DNA sequence: TGTGCCAGCAGCGACAGGGGAATAGATGGCTACACCTTC.

The V gene is TRBV11-2, the J gene TRBJ2-5; a possible D gene is TRBD2 (5 bases). The germline V gene encodes CDR1 SGHAT and CDR2 FQNNGV. V lost 2 bases to trimming and J lost 5 bases, with 15 bases between them. There are 15 residues in the CDR3. CDR3 amino acids: CASSLSSPDVETQYF. CDR3 sequence (DNA): TGTGCCAGCAGCTTATCTAGCCCGGACGTGGAGACCCAGTACTTC.

The CDR3 loop reads CASSLGQGNQPQHF. For the CDR3, the DNA is TGTGCCAGCAGCTTAGGACAGGGCAATCAGCCCCAGCATTTT. The chain uses TRBV11-2 and TRBJ1-5; perhaps TRBD1 as D (6 bases). Germline V gene lookup returns CDR1 SGHAT and CDR2 FQNNGV. V was pared by 1 base and J by 2 bases, with 6 bases between. The CDR3 is made up of 14 amino acids.

The V call is TRBV7-9, the J call TRBJ1-4; no clear D. Germline V gene lookup returns CDR1 SEHNR and CDR2 FQNEAQ (reference sequence). The CDR3 consists of 14 residues. Deletions cut 5 bases from V and 0 bases from J, with 7 bases between. The DNA for the CDR3 is TGTGCCAGCAGCCATACAGCAACTAATGAAAAACTGTTTTTT. Protein product: CASSHTATNEKLFF.

The V and J genes are TRBV3-1 (or the pseudogene TRBV3-2) and TRBJ2-3; unclear D gene. Germline CDR1 is LGHDT and CDR2 is YNNKEL (reference sequence). Trimming removed 4 bases at V and 2 bases at J, with 10 bases between. This CDR3 has 14 residues. The CDR3 nucleotides are TGTGCCAGCAGCCCGCGGAGCTACACAGATACGCAGTATTTT. Translated, it gives CASSPRSYTDTQYF.

The table lists this clone with a count of one. The rearrangement joins TRBV30 to TRBJ1-2, with D unresolved. The V end was cut by 0 bases, the J end by 2 bases, with 7 bases between. Germline values: CDR1 GTSNPN, CDR2 SVGIG (reference sequence). This CDR3 is 13 amino acids long. The CDR3 loop is CAWSVDSNYGYTF. The CDR3 nucleotides read TGTGCCTGGAGTGTTGACTCGAACTATGGCTACACCTTC.

The count of this clone is one. The chain links TRBV29-1 to TRBJ2-7; 9 nucleotides line up with TRBD1. Germline V gene sequence: CDR1 SQVTM, CDR2 ANQGSEA. The CDR3 is 13 residues long. V shed 6 bases and J 2 bases; nucleotides not matched to a gene: 5. CDR3 sequence reads: CSVHRGRTYEQYF. DNA of the CDR3: TGCAGCGTACACAGGGGGCGCACCTACGAGCAGTACTTC.

The rearrangement links TRBV18 to TRBJ2-7; perhaps TRBD2 as D (5 bases). V was clipped by 3 bases and J by 0 bases, with 9 bases between them. This CDR3 comprises 14 residues. Germline V gene sequence: CDR1 KGHSH, CDR2 LQKENI. The CDR3 loop is CASSPEVYSYEQYF. The DNA of the CDR3 is TGTGCCAGCTCACCGGAGGTATACTCCTACGAGCAGTACTTC.

This clone was seen a handful of times. The V gene is TRBV6-1, the J gene TRBJ2-7; 10 nucleotides line up with TRBD1. The V and J ends lost 3 bases and 0 bases, in that order; junction bases with no gene match: 5. Germline CDR1 MNHNS, CDR2 SASEGT. The CDR3 has 16 residues. CDR3 loop: CASSDRGQGSSYEQYV. The CDR3 bases are TGTGCCAGCAGTGACCGGGGACAGGGGAGCTCCTACGAGCAGTACGTC.

For the CDR3, the DNA is TGCGCCAGCAGTGTGGAGGGAGGGAACACCGGGGAGCTGTTTTTT. Translating it yields CASSVEGGNTGELFF. The genes are TRBV5-1 and TRBJ2-2, with D perhaps matching TRBD2 (6 bases). The CDR3 has 15 residues. CDR1 and CDR2 from the germline V gene are SGHRS and YFSETQ. Between the trimmed V and J ends, which lost 5 bases and 1 base, there was a span of 12 bases.

The genes are TRBV21-1 and TRBJ2-1; the D segment call TRBD1 is taken from the table without a DNA check. TRBV21-1 is classified as a pseudogene. This CDR3 spans 13 amino acids. CDR3 sequence: CASSGTGVWEQFF. The CDR3 DNA sequence: TGTGCCAGCAGCGGGACAGGAGTTTGGGAGCAGTTCTTC.

The chain uses TRBV6-1 and TRBJ1-1; no definite D call. The CDR3 spans 14 residues. Germline V CDR1 and CDR2: MNHNS, SASEGT. Trimming pared 1 base from V and 1 base from J, leaving 7 bases between. CDR3 protein: CASSEERGNTEAFF. In nucleotides, the CDR3 is TGTGCCAGCAGTGAAGAACGGGGGAACACTGAAGCTTTCTTT.

V usage is TRBV7-9 and J usage is TRBJ1-5, with 7 bases that match TRBD1. With V trimmed by 5 bases and J by 7 bases, 14 bases remained unmatched. The CDR3 sequence is 16 residues long. Germline V lookup: CDR1 SEHNR, CDR2 FQNEAQ (reference sequence). CDR3 nucleotide sequence: TGTGCCAGCAGCGGAGAGACAGGGATTCTCCGCCAGCCCCAGCATTTT. Translating it yields CASSGETGILRQPQHF.

The chain combines TRBV19 with TRBJ2-7, with 8 bases that match TRBD1. The germline CDR1 and CDR2 sequences are LNHDA and SQIVND (reference sequence). This CDR3 comprises 15 residues. V lost 1 base to trimming and J lost 3 bases; unmatched junction nucleotides: 5. The CDR3 protein is CASSIVTGGDYEQYF. The CDR3 nucleotides are TGTGCCAGTAGTATAGTAACAGGGGGAGACTACGAGCAGTACTTC. Full variable domain (outside the CDR3, taken from reference TRBV19 and TRBJ2-7): DGGITQSPKYLFRKEGQNVTLSCEQNLNHDAMYWYRQDPGQGLRLIYYSQIVNDFQKGDIAEGYSVSREKKESFPLTVTSAQKNPTAFYLCASSIVTGGDYEQYFGPGTRLTVT.

The rearrangement joins TRBV5-1 to TRBJ2-3; a weak D match, TRBD1 (6 bases). Germline assignment: CDR1 SGHRS and CDR2 YFSETQ. Trimming removed 0 bases from V and 5 bases from J, with 13 bases in between. CDR3 length: 15 residues. This CDR3 reads CASSLASRGGDTQYF. CDR3 in DNA: TGCGCCAGCAGCTTGGCGTCGAGAGGGGGAGATACGCAGTATTTT.

The rearrangement links TRBV28 to TRBJ2-7; D ambiguous. V gave up 2 bases and J gave up 1 base, with 6 bases separating them. Germline V CDR1 and CDR2: MDHEN, SYDVKM. The CDR3 length is 13 residues. The CDR3, as DNA: TGTGCCAGCAGTTTAACGAGGTCCTACGAGCAGTACTTC. It specifies CASSLTRSYEQYF.

In its sample, this clone was seen a few times. The V and J genes are TRBV7-6 and TRBJ1-6; D is unclear. This CDR3 is built from 15 residues. Trimming removed 0 bases at V and 6 bases at J, with 9 bases between. The V gene's germline CDR1 is SGHVS and CDR2 FNYEAQ. Here the CDR3 reads CASSLARGGNSPLHF. The DNA of the CDR3 is TGTGCCAGCAGCTTAGCCCGGGGAGGTAATTCACCCCTCCACTTT.